The 16 T cell receptor beta chains listed next were all sequenced from one sample in a study of blood T cell repertoires in COVID-19. Sequencing was performed with immunoSEQ multiplex PCR; in TCRdb, only in-frame clones are kept and a portion is missing. Of about 190,000 clones listed, 86% are singletons. Sequencing was carried out using PBMCs or T cells enriched from blood (not recorded which). The receptors derive from a woman between 40 and 50 years old in a cohort exposed to, infected with or recovered from COVID-19 (not recorded which).

The rearrangement uses TRBV10-3 and TRBJ1-1; D is uncertain. Germline V gene data show CDR1 as ENHRY and CDR2 as SYGVKD. Trimming shortened V by 2 bases and J by 3 bases, and 10 bases separated the two germline ends. This CDR3 is 14 amino acids long. The CDR3 coding sequence is TGTGCCATCAGTGAGCGTGGCGGAGACACTGAAGCTTTCTTT. Translating gives CAISERGGDTEAFF.

Points on this clone: The junction differs from germline at one of its ends, possibly a read error. The CDR3 sequence is CASTELVVGDGANVLTF. CDR3 coding DNA: TGTGCCAGCACTGAATTGGTCGTTGGAGACGGGGCCAACGTCCTGACTTTC. The V gene is TRBV6-1, the J gene TRBJ2-6; D is uncertain. CDR1 and CDR2 (germline): MNHNS, SASEGT. The CDR3 is made up of 17 amino acids.

In its sample, this clone was seen a few times. Other DNA sequences of this sample code for an identical CDR3. The rearrangement links TRBV9 to TRBJ2-1; TRBD1 matches at 8 bases. CDR1 is SGDLS and CDR2 is YYNGEE in the germline V gene. The CDR3 loop spans 15 amino acids. V lost 2 bases and J lost 4; bases outside the gene matches: 5. CDR3 nucleotides: TGTGCCAGCAGCGTTGACAGGGGCCCATACAATGAGCAGTTCTTC. Translated, it gives CASSVDRGPYNEQFF. The full variable domain, its missing parts supplied by reference TRBV9 and TRBJ2-1, is DSGVTQTPKHLITATGQRVTLRCSPRSGDLSVYWYQQSLDQGLQFLIQYYNGEERAKGNILERFSAQQFPDLHSELNLSSLELGDSALYFCASSVDRGPYNEQFFGPGTRLTVL.

Notes on this clone: An end of the junction differs from the germline gene, which may be a read error. The chain is built from TRBV5-4 and TRBJ2-7; 11 bases agree with TRBD2. Per the germline V gene, CDR1 is SGHNT and CDR2 is YYREEE (reference sequence). The CDR3 has 13 amino acids. The CDR3 DNA is TGTGCCAGCAGCAACCAGTTAGCGGGAGGGCCTTCCTTC. As protein: CASSNQLAGGPSF.

The gene calls are TRBV5-6 and TRBJ2-7, with D possibly being TRBD2 (6 bases). Germline assignment: CDR1 SGHDT and CDR2 YYEEEE. The V end was cut by 6 bases, the J end by 2 bases, with 15 bases between. The CDR3 spans 14 residues. CDR3 bases: TGTGCCAGCACCTTTGGGACTTCGACCTACGAGCAGTACTTC. Its translation is CASTFGTSTYEQYF. The full variable domain, in which reference TRBV5-6 and TRBJ2-7 provide the parts outside the CDR3, is DAGVTQSPTHLIKTRGQQVTLRCSPKSGHDTVSWYQQALGQGPQFIFQYYEEEERQRGNFPDRFSGHQFPNYSSELNVNALLLGDSALYLCASTFGTSTYEQYFGPGTRLTVT.

The chain carries TRBV19 and TRBJ2-1; TRBD2 matches 8 bases. Per germline, CDR1 LNHDA and CDR2 SQIVND (reference sequence). The CDR3 contains 16 residues. V dropped 8 bases and J dropped 9; count of bases not matched to a gene: 18. The CDR3 region has the DNA TGTGCCAGTTCTCAGACAGCGGGAGAGGGGTTGGGTGAGCAGTTCTTC. Protein product: CASSQTAGEGLGEQFF.

The chain is built from TRBV11-3 and TRBJ2-7; 8 positions agree with TRBD1. The CDR3 contains 14 residues. After removal of 6 bases from V and 6 bases from J, the junction contained 10 bases not matched to a gene. Germline CDR1 reads SGHNT; CDR2 reads YENEEA. CDR3 coding DNA: TGTGCCAGCAGTCCCCGGACAGGGAGAGGCGAGCAGTACTTC. Translation gives CASSPRTGRGEQYF. Complete variable domain (other parts from reference TRBV11-3 and TRBJ2-7): EAGVVQSPRYKIIEKKQPVAFWCNPISGHNTLYWYLQNLGQGPELLIRYENEEAVDDSQLPKDRFSAERLKGVDSTLKIQPAELGDSAVYLCASSPRTGRGEQYFGPGTRLTVT.

On this clone: The DNA is left out, because the CDR3 cannot be placed on it with certainty; the CDR3 is given as TCRdb lists it. The chain has TRBV28 and TRBJ1-3; no check of the table's D call, TRBD1, against the DNA was made. Germline CDR1 MDHEN, CDR2 SYDVKM. With termini counted, the CDR3 has 16 amino acids. The CDR3 loop reads CASSSSDRLSGNTIYF.

This chain connects TRBV19 to TRBJ1-2, with D uncertain. The germline V gene has CDR1 LNHDA and CDR2 SQIVND (reference sequence). Trimming stripped 3 bases from V and 0 bases from J, with 8 bases between. This CDR3 region has 14 residues. The CDR3 here is CASSIQVANYGYTF. In DNA form, the CDR3 reads TGTGCCAGTAGTATCCAGGTAGCTAACTATGGCTACACCTTC.

The CDR3: CASSQDPEGHLNEKLFF. CDR3 nucleotide sequence: TGTGCCAGCAGCCAAGATCCTGAGGGACACCTTAATGAAAAACTGTTTTTT. The chain has TRBV4-2 and TRBJ1-4, with a weak D call TRBD1 (6 bases). V lost 0 bases to trimming and J lost 4 bases, with 15 bases between them. This CDR3 is 17 amino acids long. Germline lookup yields CDR1 LGHNA and CDR2 YNFKEQ.

CDR3 sequence reads: CASSPRGAGEVRSYNEQFF. The CDR3 DNA sequence: TGTGCCAGCAGCCCCCGGGGGGCGGGGGAGGTAAGGTCCTACAATGAGCAGTTCTTC. The gene calls are TRBV4-2 and TRBJ2-1, with a possible D match to TRBD2 (7 bases). This CDR3 region has 19 residues. The germline CDR1 and CDR2 sequences are LGHNA and YNFKEQ. Trimming left V 4 bases short and J 1 base short, with 23 bases between.

The chain couples TRBV7-9 to TRBJ1-4; D is uncertain. Trimming removed 3 bases at V and 3 bases at J, with 8 bases between. CDR1 and CDR2 (germline): SEHNR, FQNEAQ (reference sequence). This CDR3 contains 14 residues. The CDR3 here is CASSFRGANEKLFF. CDR3 sequence (DNA): TGTGCCAGCAGCTTCCGAGGAGCTAATGAAAAACTGTTTTTT.

The J gene is TRBJ1-2, the V gene TRBV4-3, with 10 positions matching TRBD1. CDR1 is LGHNA and CDR2 is YSLEER in the germline V gene. CDR3 length: 14 residues. V lost 2 bases, J lost 7 bases, and 4 bases stayed unmatched. CDR3 sequence reads: CASSQSRDRGGYTF. CDR3 sequence (DNA): TGCGCCAGCAGCCAATCCCGGGACAGGGGTGGCTACACCTTC.

The chain combines TRBV27 with TRBJ2-5, with TRBD1 matching 8 bases. V dropped 3 bases and J dropped 4; count of bases not matched to a gene: 7. Germline V gene data show CDR1 as MNHEY and CDR2 as SMNVEV (reference sequence). The CDR3 loop spans 15 amino acids. CDR3 nucleotides: TGTGCCAGCAGTTTCTCAGGGGGCTTTGGAGAGACCCAGTACTTC. It is translated as CASSFSGGFGETQYF.

This clone was seen a few times. The chain combines TRBV6-1 with TRBJ2-2, with D maybe TRBD1 (6 bases). Per the germline V gene, CDR1 is MNHNS and CDR2 is SASEGT. CDR3 length: 16 amino acids. Trimming took off 0 bases at V and 2 bases at J, with 10 bases between the two ends. The CDR3 DNA sequence: TGTGCCAGCAGTGAAGCGCGAGGGGGAAACACCGGGGAGCTGTTTTTT. It codes for CASSEARGGNTGELFF.

This sequence joins TRBV4-1 and TRBJ2-7, with 8 bases aligning to TRBD2. The V segment lost 0 bases and the J segment 4 bases; nucleotides outside the gene matches: 5. Germline CDR1 and CDR2: MGHRA and YSYEKL. The CDR3 length is 15 residues. CDR3 region: CASSQEASGLYEQYF. CDR3 nucleotide sequence: TGCGCCAGCAGCCAAGAAGCTAGCGGGCTGTACGAGCAGTACTTC.